This T cell receptor (beta chain) was captured in a study of blood T cell repertoires in COVID-19. Clones were read by immunoSEQ multiplex PCR, and TCRdb kept only the in-frame ones, dropping some. Of around 300,000 clones detected, roughly 90% appear once; the ten largest clones hold approximately 4%. The ends lost 3 bases at V and 4 bases at J; junction bases unmatched: 5. The germline CDR1 and CDR2 sequences are MNHEY and SVGAGI. There are 15 residues in the CDR3. The TCR sequence derives from a woman aged 50 to 60 with active or convalescent COVID-19. Sequencing input: peripheral blood. The rearrangement joins TRBV6-5 to TRBJ2-2; TRBD1 matches at 7 bases. This chain's CDR3 is CASSYLTGRTGELFF. The DNA for the CDR3 is TGTGCCAGCAGTTATCTGACAGGGCGCACCGGGGAGCTGTTTTTT.